This is a list of T cell receptor beta chains from one sample in a study of cytomegalovirus exposure and HLA in healthy donors. Repertoires were generated with immunoSEQ multiplex PCR, while TCRdb's copy carries only in-frame clones and drops some. The table shows 90,000 or so clones, with nearly 70% occurring only once. Sequencing was carried out using PBMCs. These receptors were taken from a man aged 45-65 years in good health and CMV-seronegative. The CDR3 runs from the conserved cysteine through the conserved F or W. The D gene is left open where the match is weak. Some rows mark clone size as missing; the rest say once, few, many or name a class of expanded clone.

D gene: -; J gene: TRBJ2-2; clone size: -; V gene: TRBV21-1; CDR3 protein: CASRDGGLAAKGDTGELFF; CDR3 DNA: TGTGCCAGCAGAGACGGTGGACTAGCGGCAAAAGGGGACACCGGGGAGCTGTTTTTT
D gene: -; J gene: TRBJ1-5; clone size: -; V gene: TRBV4-1; CDR3 protein: CASSQDIDNQPQHF; CDR3 DNA: TGCGCCAGCAGCCAGGACATAGACAATCAGCCCCAGCATTTT
D gene: -; J gene: TRBJ2-3; clone size: -; V gene: TRBV30; CDR3 protein: CAWSQRDTQYF; CDR3 DNA: TGTGCCTGGAGTCAACGGGATACGCAGTATTTT
D gene: -; J gene: TRBJ2-7; clone size: -; V gene: TRBV29-1; CDR3 protein: CSGTWAGAF; CDR3 DNA: TGCAGCGGAACATGGGCAGGTGCCTTC
D gene: TRBD2; J gene: TRBJ2-3; clone size: -; V gene: TRBV5-1; CDR3 protein: CASSLVAGENTQYF; CDR3 DNA: TGCGCCAGCAGCTTGGTTGCGGGGGAGAATACGCAGTATTTT
D gene: TRBD1; J gene: TRBJ1-1; clone size: once; V gene: TRBV2; CDR3 protein: CASTTPGGQMNTEAFF; CDR3 DNA: TGTGCCAGCACTACACCAGGGGGGCAAATGAACACTGAAGCTTTCTTT
D gene: -; J gene: TRBJ1-3; clone size: -; V gene: TRBV21-1; CDR3 protein: CASSKAGGTGNTIYF; CDR3 DNA: TGTGCCAGCAGCAAAGCGGGAGGAACTGGAAACACCATATATTTT
D gene: -; J gene: TRBJ1-1; clone size: few; V gene: TRBV4-1; CDR3 protein: CASSPSWPGIMNTEAFF; CDR3 DNA: TGCGCCAGCAGCCCTAGCTGGCCGGGGATCATGAACACTGAAGCTTTCTTT
D gene: -; J gene: TRBJ1-6; clone size: -; V gene: TRBV28; CDR3 protein: CASSILQRLNNSPLHF; CDR3 DNA: TGTGCCAGCAGCATATTACAGCGGTTGAATAATTCACCCCTCCACTTT
D gene: -; J gene: TRBJ1-1; clone size: -; V gene: TRBV7-3; CDR3 protein: CASSLLGETEAFF; CDR3 DNA: TGTGCCAGCAGCTTATTAGGGGAAACTGAAGCTTTCTTT
D gene: TRBD2; J gene: TRBJ2-1; clone size: -; V gene: TRBV14; CDR3 protein: CASSHSGRGRYNEQFF; CDR3 DNA: TGTGCCAGCAGCCATAGCGGGAGGGGAAGGTACAATGAGCAGTTCTTC
D gene: -; J gene: TRBJ2-1; clone size: -; V gene: TRBV5-8; CDR3 protein: CASSKQAGAGEQFF; CDR3 DNA: TGTGCCAGCAGCAAGCAAGCTGGGGCCGGTGAGCAGTTCTTC
D gene: TRBD2; J gene: TRBJ2-1; clone size: -; V gene: TRBV12-5; CDR3 protein: CASGLDMGTSPEVEFF; CDR3 DNA: TGTGCTAGTGGTTTGGACATGGGGACTAGCCCCGAGGTGGAGTTCTTC
D gene: TRBD1; J gene: TRBJ1-4; clone size: -; V gene: TRBV7-9; CDR3 protein: CASSLRQGLNEKLFF; CDR3 DNA: TGTGCCAGCAGCCTTAGACAGGGCCTTAATGAAAAACTGTTTTTT
D gene: TRBD1; J gene: TRBJ1-1; clone size: -; V gene: TRBV6-6; CDR3 protein: CASSRQGRGTEAFF; CDR3 DNA: TGTGCCAGCAGCAGACAGGGCCGAGGAACTGAAGCTTTCTTT
D gene: TRBD1; J gene: TRBJ1-1; clone size: few; V gene: TRBV29-1; CDR3 protein: CSVGGSGGETEAFF; CDR3 DNA: TGCAGCGTTGGGGGATCAGGGGGCGAGACTGAAGCTTTCTTT
D gene: TRBD2; J gene: TRBJ2-1; clone size: -; V gene: TRBV5-6; CDR3 protein: CASKLGTSHVGDYEQFF; CDR3 DNA: TGTGCCAGCAAACTCGGGACTAGCCACGTTGGGGATTATGAGCAGTTCTTC
D gene: -; J gene: TRBJ2-6; clone size: -; V gene: TRBV4-1; CDR3 protein: CASSQEAFPGRSPGANVLTF; CDR3 DNA: TGCGCCAGCAGCCAAGAAGCCTTTCCAGGGCGTTCCCCTGGGGCCAACGTCCTGACTTTC
D gene: -; J gene: TRBJ2-7; clone size: -; V gene: TRBV2; CDR3 protein: CASSAEQGGPPYEQYF; CDR3 DNA: TGTGCCAGCAGTGCAGAACAGGGGGGGCCTCCCTACGAGCAGTACTTC
D gene: -; J gene: TRBJ2-7; clone size: -; V gene: TRBV6-5; CDR3 protein: CASSYSGGFDYEQYF; CDR3 DNA: TGTGCCAGCAGTTACAGTGGGGGGTTTGACTACGAGCAGTACTTC
D gene: -; J gene: TRBJ2-1; clone size: few; V gene: TRBV6-4; CDR3 protein: CASSPGPSERPEQFF; CDR3 DNA: TGTGCCAGCAGTCCCGGACCATCCGAGCGGCCTGAGCAGTTCTTC
D gene: TRBD2; J gene: TRBJ2-5; clone size: -; V gene: TRBV4-3; CDR3 protein: CASSQALAAYQETQYF; CDR3 DNA: TGCGCCAGCAGCCAAGCACTAGCGGCCTACCAAGAGACCCAGTACTTC
D gene: -; J gene: TRBJ2-7; clone size: many; V gene: TRBV19; CDR3 protein: CASSMFLAISYEQYF; CDR3 DNA: TGTGCCAGTAGTATGTTTCTGGCCATCTCCTACGAGCAGTACTTC
D gene: -; J gene: TRBJ2-2; clone size: -; V gene: TRBV5-1; CDR3 protein: CASSLAVSGNTGELFF; CDR3 DNA: TGCGCCAGCAGCTTGGCGGTGTCAGGGAACACCGGGGAGCTGTTTTTT
D gene: -; J gene: TRBJ2-7; clone size: -; V gene: TRBV6-1; CDR3 protein: CASSERSWAAYEQYF; CDR3 DNA: TGTGCCAGCAGTGAAAGGTCGTGGGCCGCCTACGAGCAGTACTTC
D gene: -; J gene: TRBJ2-5; clone size: -; V gene: TRBV7-8; CDR3 protein: CASSLYGGETQYF; CDR3 DNA: TGTGCCAGCAGCCTCTATGGGGGGGAGACCCAGTACTTC
D gene: TRBD2; J gene: TRBJ2-1; clone size: -; V gene: TRBV30; CDR3 protein: CAWARLAGFYNEQFF; CDR3 DNA: TGTGCCTGGGCAAGACTAGCGGGCTTCTACAATGAGCAGTTCTTC
D gene: -; J gene: TRBJ2-2; clone size: -; V gene: TRBV7-7; CDR3 protein: CASSSEGPSGELFF; CDR3 DNA: TGTGCTAGCAGCTCGGAGGGCCCGTCCGGGGAGCTGTTTTTT
D gene: TRBD1; J gene: TRBJ1-4; clone size: -; V gene: TRBV27; CDR3 protein: CASRMTGANEKLFF; CDR3 DNA: TGTGCCAGCAGGATGACAGGGGCTAATGAAAAACTGTTTTTT
D gene: -; J gene: TRBJ1-2; clone size: -; V gene: TRBV4-2; CDR3 protein: CASSQASRDYGYTF; CDR3 DNA: TGTGCCAGCAGCCAAGCAAGCCGGGACTATGGCTACACCTTC
D gene: TRBD2; J gene: TRBJ2-1; clone size: -; V gene: TRBV7-2; CDR3 protein: CASSFTSGVVSSYNEQFF; CDR3 DNA: TGTGCCAGCAGCTTTACTAGCGGGGTTGTGAGCTCCTACAATGAGCAGTTCTTC
D gene: -; J gene: TRBJ2-1; clone size: -; V gene: TRBV7-2; CDR3 protein: CASSLDGHYNEQFF; CDR3 DNA: TGTGCCAGCAGCTTAGATGGGCACTACAATGAGCAGTTCTTC
D gene: -; J gene: TRBJ1-1; clone size: -; V gene: TRBV11-3; CDR3 protein: CASSLTTTTEAFF; CDR3 DNA: TGTGCCAGCAGCTTAACGACAACCACTGAAGCTTTCTTT
D gene: -; J gene: TRBJ1-4; clone size: -; V gene: TRBV11-3; CDR3 protein: CASSLGLNEKLFF; CDR3 DNA: TGTGCCAGCAGCTTAGGGCTTAATGAAAAACTGTTTTTT
D gene: -; J gene: TRBJ2-1; clone size: -; V gene: TRBV5-1; CDR3 protein: CASSRQDSYNEQFF; CDR3 DNA: TGCGCCAGCAGTCGACAGGACTCCTACAATGAGCAGTTCTTC
D gene: -; J gene: TRBJ1-2; clone size: -; V gene: TRBV28; CDR3 protein: CASSLTEGNYGYTF; CDR3 DNA: TGTGCCAGCAGTTTAACAGAAGGCAACTATGGCTACACCTTC
D gene: TRBD1; J gene: TRBJ2-7; clone size: few; V gene: TRBV7-6; CDR3 protein: CASSFGQGHEQYF; CDR3 DNA: TGTGCCAGCAGCTTTGGACAGGGTCACGAGCAGTACTTC
D gene: TRBD1; J gene: TRBJ2-5; clone size: -; V gene: TRBV5-1; CDR3 protein: CASSLAGTGVGETQYF; CDR3 DNA: TGCGCCAGCAGCTTGGCCGGGACAGGGGTCGGCGAGACCCAGTACTTC
D gene: TRBD2; J gene: TRBJ2-3; clone size: -; V gene: TRBV11-3; CDR3 protein: CASSLGLAGSSDTQYF; CDR3 DNA: TGTGCCAGCAGCTTAGGCCTAGCGGGAAGCTCAGATACGCAGTATTTT
D gene: -; J gene: TRBJ1-5; clone size: -; V gene: TRBV30; CDR3 protein: CAWTPPGSGSNQPQHF; CDR3 DNA: TGTGCCTGGACCCCCCCGGGGTCCGGTAGCAATCAGCCCCAGCATTTT
D gene: -; J gene: TRBJ2-5; clone size: -; V gene: TRBV25-1; CDR3 protein: CASSESGPSRQETQYF; CDR3 DNA: TGTGCCAGCAGTGAATCTGGTCCCTCGCGGCAAGAGACCCAGTACTTC
D gene: -; J gene: TRBJ1-6; clone size: -; V gene: TRBV10-3; CDR3 protein: CAAGGRDNSPLHF; CDR3 DNA: TGTGCCGCGGGCGGGAGGGATAATTCACCCCTCCACTTT
D gene: -; J gene: TRBJ2-7; clone size: -; V gene: TRBV11-2; CDR3 protein: CASSLVITYEQYF; CDR3 DNA: TGTGCCAGCAGCTTAGTTATAACCTACGAGCAGTACTTC
D gene: -; J gene: TRBJ1-1; clone size: -; V gene: TRBV7-2; CDR3 protein: CASSLSGPEAFF; CDR3 DNA: TGTGCCAGCAGCTTATCAGGGCCTGAAGCTTTCTTT
D gene: -; J gene: TRBJ1-1; clone size: -; V gene: TRBV19; CDR3 protein: CASSPSSPPGSGTEAFF; CDR3 DNA: TGTGCCAGTAGTCCCTCCTCGCCTCCGGGGTCGGGAACTGAAGCTTTCTTT
D gene: TRBD2; J gene: TRBJ2-3; clone size: -; V gene: TRBV5-8; CDR3 protein: CASSPSGRRGDTQYF; CDR3 DNA: TGTGCCAGCAGCCCGAGCGGGAGACGAGGAGATACGCAGTATTTT
D gene: -; J gene: TRBJ1-1; clone size: -; V gene: TRBV2; CDR3 protein: CASSSTGLGTEAFF; CDR3 DNA: TGTGCCAGCAGTAGTACAGGATTAGGCACTGAAGCTTTCTTT
D gene: TRBD1; J gene: TRBJ2-7; clone size: few; V gene: TRBV25-1; CDR3 protein: CASLGQRTYEQYF; CDR3 DNA: TGTGCCAGCTTGGGACAGCGAACCTACGAGCAGTACTTC
D gene: -; J gene: TRBJ2-3; clone size: many; V gene: TRBV4-3; CDR3 protein: CASSQDEARDTQYF; CDR3 DNA: TGCGCCAGCAGCCAAGATGAGGCCCGGGATACGCAGTATTTT